The clone carrying this TCR beta chain has only a few counts. Its antigen is currently unknown. TCRdb itself ran the 5' RACE reads through MiXCR, one entry per CDR3 protein. The sample has roughly 520,000 distinct CDR3 sequences; roughly a fifth are singletons. These data are taken from a study of T cells after yellow fever vaccination. At the level of the study: SMART-Seq v4 Ultra Low Input handled preparation of low-cell-number fractions.

Study results and limitations: Post-booster reappearance was seen for most primary-vaccination clones (96% CD4, about 90% CD8).

Germline trimming cut 4 bases from V and 1 base from J; bases unmatched to any gene: 7. CDR1 is SGHRS, CDR2 YFSETQ, per germline. CDR3 length: 15 residues. V and J are TRBV5-1 and TRBJ1-1; 7 bases fit TRBD1. This clonotype was sampled from a man aged 18 to 30 who received the YFV17D yellow fever vaccine. This sample comprised PBMCs, obtained roughly 20 days after the first yellow fever vaccination. The CDR3 spells CASSVNRDRNTEAFF. Here the CDR3 DNA reads TGCGCCAGCAGCGTCAACCGGGACAGGAACACTGAAGCTTTCTTT.